This passage covers 2 T cell receptor beta chains from one sample sequenced in a study of blood T cell repertoires in COVID-19. Some clones are missing from TCRdb's copy, which holds only in-frame ones; the method was immunoSEQ multiplex PCR. The sample lists tens of thousands of clones, approximately 70% occurring once. The specimen was peripheral blood. All receptors come from a woman in her seventies with acute or convalescent COVID-19.

This sequence joins TRBV7-2 and TRBJ2-3, with D hard to call. V was shortened by 5 bases and J by 0 bases, with 12 bases between the two germline ends. Looked up from germline, CDR1 is SGHTA and CDR2 is FQGNSA. CDR3 size: 15 residues. This chain's CDR3 is CASSTQSSSTDTQYF. DNA of the CDR3: TGTGCCAGCAGCACACAGTCGTCTAGCACAGATACGCAGTATTTT.

The chain carries TRBV7-3 and TRBJ2-1; 10 positions match TRBD1. V shed 6 bases, J shed 2 bases, and the junction held 4 bases outside the gene matches. The V gene's germline CDR1 is SGHTA and CDR2 FQGTGA. This CDR3 region has 15 residues. CDR3 region: CASSRTGGTYNEQFF. CDR3 nucleotides: TGTGCCAGCAGTCGGACAGGGGGAACCTACAATGAGCAGTTCTTC.